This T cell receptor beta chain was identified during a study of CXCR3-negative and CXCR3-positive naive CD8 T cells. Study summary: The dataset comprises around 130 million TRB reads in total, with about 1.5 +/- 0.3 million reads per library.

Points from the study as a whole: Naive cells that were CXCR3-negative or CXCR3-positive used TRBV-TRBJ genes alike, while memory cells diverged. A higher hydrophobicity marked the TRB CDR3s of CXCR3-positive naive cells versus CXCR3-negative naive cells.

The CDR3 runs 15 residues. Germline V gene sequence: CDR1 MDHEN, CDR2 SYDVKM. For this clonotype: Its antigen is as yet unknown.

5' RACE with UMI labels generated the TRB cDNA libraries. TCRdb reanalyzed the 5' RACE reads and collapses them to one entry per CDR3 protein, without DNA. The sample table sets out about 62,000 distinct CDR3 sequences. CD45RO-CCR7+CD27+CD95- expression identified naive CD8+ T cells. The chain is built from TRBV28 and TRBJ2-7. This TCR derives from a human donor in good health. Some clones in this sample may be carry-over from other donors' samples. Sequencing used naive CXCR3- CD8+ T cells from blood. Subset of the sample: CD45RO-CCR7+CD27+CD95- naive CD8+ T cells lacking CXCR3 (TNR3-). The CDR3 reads CASSLTGLGPYEQYF.